These 22 T cell receptor beta chains were sequenced from one sample in a study of T-cell memory formation after mild COVID-19. A single record per CDR3 protein comes from TCRdb applying MiXCR to the 5' RACE reads. In the table there are 85,000 to 130,000 distinct CDR3 sequences, roughly 10% of which are singletons. Sequenced input: PBMCs or a T cell subset sorted from them (not recorded which). These receptors were collected from a man aged 18 to 35 who had mild COVID-19 (a few samples of this study predate the infection). Cell type and time point are not known.

The rearrangement links TRBV11-2 to TRBJ2-1; D gene unclear. Trimming pared 0 bases from V and 12 bases from J, leaving 9 bases between. CDR1 and CDR2 (germline): SGHAT, FQNNGV. The CDR3 spans 12 residues. The CDR3 nucleotides are TGTGCCAGCAGCTTAGACTCCGCTGGGCAGTTCTTC. Translation gives CASSLDSAGQFF.

The chain combines TRBV18 with TRBJ1-2; 7 bases map to TRBD1. Germline loops: CDR1 KGHSH, CDR2 LQKENI. Trimming cost V 5 bases and J 4 bases; bases outside gene matches: 10. The CDR3 is 15 residues long. The CDR3 sequence: CASSSSRDSIYGYTF. The CDR3 DNA sequence: TGTGCCAGCTCATCTTCCCGGGACAGCATCTATGGCTACACCTTC. The full variable domain, completed using reference TRBV18 and TRBJ1-2, is NAGVMQNPRHLVRRRGQEARLRCSPMKGHSHVYWYRQLPEEGLKFMVYLQKENIIDESGMPKERFSAEFPKEGPSILRIQQVVRGDSAAYFCASSSSRDSIYGYTFGSGTRLTVV.

The chain couples TRBV3-1 to TRBJ2-7; 8 bases are a match to TRBD1. Looked up from germline, CDR1 is LGHDT and CDR2 is YNNKEL (reference sequence). After removal of 0 bases from V and 4 bases from J, the junction contained 8 bases not matched to a gene. The CDR3 is 16 residues long. The DNA of the CDR3 is TGTGCCAGCAGCCAAGATATGTCAGGGGGCTTGTACGAGCAGTACTTC. The encoded protein is CASSQDMSGGLYEQYF.

V and J are TRBV6-5 and TRBJ2-5; perhaps TRBD2 as D (5 bases). Germline values: CDR1 MNHEY, CDR2 SVGAGI. The CDR3 contains 14 residues. With 8 bases removed from V and 0 bases from J, the gap between germline ends came to 13 bases. This chain's CDR3 is CASQTAEYQETQYF. As DNA, the CDR3 is TGTGCCAGCCAAACAGCGGAGTACCAAGAGACCCAGTACTTC.

This clonotype was picked up a small number of times. The chain combines TRBV4-3 with TRBJ1-2; D unresolved. Per the germline V gene, CDR1 is LGHNA and CDR2 is YSLEER. V lost 0 bases and J lost 5, with 4 bases in between. The CDR3 covers 12 residues. The CDR3 here is CASSQDKYGYTF. The CDR3 coding sequence is TGCGCCAGCAGCCAAGACAAGTATGGCTACACCTTC.

The rearrangement uses TRBV5-4 and TRBJ1-2, with unresolved D. This CDR3 spans 13 amino acids. From germline, CDR1 is SGHNT and CDR2 YYREEE (reference sequence). The germline V and J ends were trimmed by 0 bases and 4 bases, with 7 bases remaining between them. For the CDR3, the DNA is TGTGCCAGCAGCTTGGGCGTAAGCTATGGCTACACCTTC. Translated, it gives CASSLGVSYGYTF.

The chain uses TRBV27 and TRBJ2-1; 8 bases line up with TRBD2. This CDR3 has 15 residues. Unmatched junction bases numbered 16, after V lost 6 bases and J lost 12 bases. Germline-derived CDR1 and CDR2 are MNHEY and SMNVEV (reference sequence). The CDR3 loop is CASSPGGGPIIGQFF. CDR3 nucleotide sequence: TGTGCCAGCAGCCCCGGCGGGGGGCCTATTATTGGGCAGTTCTTC.

The sample holds a few counts of this clonotype. V and J are TRBV5-1 and TRBJ1-6; weak D call: TRBD1 (6 bases). V was pared by 4 bases and J by 10 bases, with 18 bases between. In germline, CDR1 is SGHRS, CDR2 YFSETQ. The CDR3 loop spans 15 amino acids. The CDR3 loop reads CASSPTAFGQSPLHF. CDR3 bases: TGCGCCAGCAGCCCCACCGCCTTCGGACAGTCACCCCTCCACTTT.

This clonotype was seen many times. This chain connects TRBV4-3 to TRBJ2-7; 10 bases align to TRBD1. This CDR3 comprises 14 residues. From germline, CDR1 is LGHNA and CDR2 YSLEER. J lost 5 bases, V lost 1 base, and 2 bases had no gene match. CDR3 in DNA: TGCGCCAGCAGCCAAGGGGACAGGGGCCACGAGCAGTACTTC. Its protein product is CASSQGDRGHEQYF.

The chain uses TRBV7-9 and TRBJ1-4, with 7 bases matching TRBD1. V gave up 5 bases and J gave up 2 bases; unmatched junction bases: 2. Per the germline V gene, CDR1 is SEHNR and CDR2 is FQNEAQ (reference sequence). The CDR3 totals 14 residues. Written as DNA, the CDR3 is TGTGCCAGCAGCGGGACAGATACTAATGAAAAACTGTTTTTT. Its translation: CASSGTDTNEKLFF.

The gene calls are TRBV7-9 and TRBJ1-4; maybe TRBD1 (5 bases). Germline V gene data show CDR1 as SEHNR and CDR2 as FQNEAQ (reference sequence). V shed 6 bases and J shed 7 bases, with 15 bases lying between them. CDR3 length: 14 amino acids. The CDR3 loop is CASSPQGGPEKLFF. The CDR3 nucleotides are TGTGCCAGCAGTCCTCAGGGAGGTCCTGAAAAACTGTTTTTT.

Ten or more counts support this clonotype. This chain uses TRBV7-9 with TRBJ2-7; no firm D call. Germline CDR1 SEHNR, CDR2 FQNEAQ (reference sequence). CDR3 size: 11 residues. V shed 5 bases and J shed 2 bases, with 4 bases lying between them. CDR3 DNA sequence: TGTGCCAGCAGCGACGCCTACGAGCAGTACTTC. It encodes CASSDAYEQYF.

This clonotype was counted only a few times. The rearrangement uses TRBV5-6 and TRBJ1-1; TRBD1 is a possible D gene (5 bases). Deletions cut 3 bases from V and 1 base from J, with 10 bases between. Germline V gene lookup returns CDR1 SGHDT and CDR2 YYEEEE. The CDR3 has 14 residues. CDR3 DNA sequence: TGTGCCAGCAGCTGGGGACGGGGGAACACTGAAGCTTTCTTT. As protein: CASSWGRGNTEAFF.

The rearrangement joins TRBV6-2 or TRBV6-3 to TRBJ1-5; possible D gene TRBD1, 6 bases. V lost 8 bases and J lost 3, with 20 bases in between. The CDR3 runs 16 residues. CDR1 and CDR2 (germline): MNHEY, SVGEGT. CDR3 sequence: CASRETGTPYNQPQHF. CDR3 bases: TGTGCCAGCCGTGAGACGGGGACACCGTACAATCAGCCCCAGCATTTT.

This clonotype was recorded a few times. This chain connects TRBV5-6 to TRBJ1-1, with D possibly TRBD1 on 6 matching bases. CDR3 length equals 20 residues. The germline V and J ends were trimmed by 1 base and 3 bases, with 28 bases remaining between them. Germline lookup yields CDR1 SGHDT and CDR2 YYEEEE. The CDR3 DNA sequence: TGTGCCAGCAGCTTGACGCCCGACATTCGACCCAGGGGTTGGTACACTGAAGCTTTCTTT. Translation gives CASSLTPDIRPRGWYTEAFF.

This clonotype has a handful of counts. The V and J genes are TRBV5-4 and TRBJ2-5; a possible D gene is TRBD2 (5 bases). The germline gives CDR1 SGHNT, CDR2 YYREEE (reference sequence). The V and J ends lost 4 bases and 3 bases respectively, with 10 bases between them. The CDR3 consists of 13 residues. The CDR3 nucleotides read TGTGCCAGCAGCCGACCGGAGGAAGAGACCCAGTACTTC. Its protein product is CASSRPEEETQYF.

J is TRBJ2-7 and V is TRBV20-1, with D possibly matching TRBD2 (6 bases). Germline values: CDR1 DFQATT, CDR2 SNEGSKA (reference sequence). CDR3 length equals 15 residues. Trimming left V 0 bases short and J 1 base short, with 13 bases between. CDR3 sequence reads: CSARDRGGRSYEQYF. The DNA of the CDR3 is TGCAGTGCTAGAGATCGAGGAGGGAGATCCTACGAGCAGTACTTC.

The sample holds a few counts of this clonotype. The rearrangement joins TRBV7-2 to TRBJ2-1; D might be TRBD1 or TRBD2, each matching 7 bases. The V gene's germline CDR1 is SGHTA and CDR2 FQGNSA. The CDR3 extends over 14 amino acids. The germline V and J ends were trimmed by 5 bases and 8 bases, with 16 bases remaining between them. CDR3 coding DNA: TGTGCCAGCAGCGACAGGCCAGGGGGGGATGAGCAGTTCTTC. Translating gives CASSDRPGGDEQFF. The whole variable domain, filled in from reference TRBV7-2 and TRBJ2-1, reads GAGVSQSPSNKVTEKGKDVELRCDPISGHTALYWYRQSLGQGLEFLIYFQGNSAPDKSGLPSDRFSAERTGGSVSTLTIQRTQQEDSAVYLCASSDRPGGDEQFFGPGTRLTVL.

This clonotype was picked up a small number of times. This chain uses TRBV6-5 with TRBJ1-4, with a possible D match to TRBD1 (5 bases). CDR1 is MNHEY, CDR2 SVGAGI, per germline. V lost 0 bases, J lost 3 bases, and 29 bases lay in between. The CDR3 contains 22 residues. CDR3 loop: CASSYSREGWSGAGDPNEKLFF. Here the CDR3 DNA reads TGTGCCAGCAGTTACTCGAGGGAGGGGTGGAGCGGAGCTGGAGATCCTAATGAAAAACTGTTTTTT.

The J gene is TRBJ2-1, the V gene TRBV19; TRBD2 might be the D (5 bases). Germline CDR1 reads LNHDA; CDR2 reads SQIVND (reference sequence). V lost 1 base, J lost 6 bases, and 16 bases lay in between. The CDR3 is 16 amino acids. The CDR3 spells CASSIAAEPSGNEQFF. The CDR3 region has the DNA TGTGCCAGTAGTATAGCAGCGGAGCCATCCGGCAATGAGCAGTTCTTC.

V and J are TRBV27 and TRBJ1-4; D gene unclear. The V and J ends lost 6 bases and 0 bases respectively, with 11 bases between them. The CDR3 consists of 15 residues. Germline CDR1 reads MNHEY; CDR2 reads SMNVEV (reference sequence). The CDR3 here is CASSSLPATNEKLFF. The CDR3 DNA reads as TGTGCCAGCAGCTCGTTACCTGCAACTAATGAAAAACTGTTTTTT.

The rearrangement links TRBV20-1 to TRBJ2-6, with D maybe TRBD2 (6 bases). Germline V lookup: CDR1 DFQATT, CDR2 SNEGSKA (reference sequence). With 4 bases removed from V and 4 bases from J, the gap between germline ends came to 17 bases. CDR3 length: 16 residues. The CDR3 spells CSATGRDSWGANVLTF. The CDR3 DNA is TGCAGTGCTACAGGCAGGGACTCATGGGGGGCCAACGTCCTGACTTTC.